Listed below are T cell receptor beta chains from one sample, sequenced in a study of blood T cells in healthy people across ages. TCRdb reanalysed the 5' RACE reads using MiXCR and keeps one entry per CDR3 protein. Found here are 700,000 to 800,000 distinct CDR3 sequences, about 40% of them singletons; the top ten hold roughly 19%. Sequenced material: blood. These receptor sequences come from a woman aged 60 to 75 in good health. The CDR3 runs from the conserved cysteine through the conserved F or W. Not every row has a clone size; where given, it reads once, few, many or a size class.

>TRBV30|-|TRBJ2-6
CAQDIIGFGANVLTF
>TRBV28|-|TRBJ2-1
CASSVALPYNEQFF
>TRBV4-1|-|TRBJ2-1
CASSQPRQSTEQFF
>TRBV25-1|-|TRBJ2-1
CASRARVYNVQFF
>TRBV5-5|many|TRBJ2-3
CASDRIGTDTQYF
>TRBV4-3|few|TRBJ2-1
CASSQATNSVWDEQFF
>TRBV6-2/TRBV6-3|few|TRBJ2-1
CASSYGPEQFF
>TRBV6-5|-|TRBJ2-3
CASSYRLAGGPDTQYF
>TRBV25-1|-|TRBJ1-1
CASNSLSGTEAFF
>TRBV30|-|TRBJ1-5
CAWNPQGDQPQHF
>TRBV20-1|once|TRBJ2-3
CSATHPDYTDTQYF
>TRBV7-3|few|TRBJ2-1
CASSLSGLEDNEQFF
>TRBV12-3/TRBV12-4|few|TRBJ1-6
CASRSFDRRNSPLHF
>TRBV5-1|-|TRBJ2-6
CASSGGGDSGANVLTF
>TRBV29-1|few|TRBJ2-7
CSVGTSGSKGEQYF
>TRBV4-2|-|TRBJ2-5
CASSQALAEYNEQYF
>TRBV11-2|-|TRBJ1-4
CASSAPGQVNEKLFF
>TRBV6-5|-|TRBJ2-3
CASSYGGSISTDTQYF
>TRBV28|-|TRBJ2-5
CASSALGTRTNEQYF
>TRBV12-3/TRBV12-4|few|TRBJ1-6
CASSSLGELISPLHF
>TRBV10-3|-|TRBJ2-1
CAISGQLAGGFDEQFF
>TRBV12-3/TRBV12-4|many|TRBJ2-5
CASSLGSKETQYF
>TRBV4-3|many|TRBJ2-3
CASSQGLGGSGDTQYF
>TRBV20-1|-|TRBJ2-1
CSASIGSYNEQFF
>TRBV6-1|few|TRBJ2-1
CASSPDGSYNEQFF
>TRBV10-3|-|TRBJ2-3
CAIRSGGQGTDTQYF
>TRBV5-1|-|TRBJ2-5
CASSLGTGTRYERYF
>TRBV5-1|-|TRBJ2-7
CASSLVRESSYEQYF
>TRBV27|-|TRBJ2-1
CASSCERLSYNEQFF
>TRBV5-6|-|-
CASSLTGAGTQYF
>TRBV14|-|TRBJ1-6
CASSRTANSPLHF
>TRBV20-1|-|TRBJ2-7
CSAQGLAAYEQYF
>TRBV6-2/TRBV6-3|-|TRBJ1-6
CASSYRSQGAIGSPLHF
>TRBV9|-|TRBJ1-3
CASSVIAGLGGNTIYF
>TRBV7-3|-|TRBJ2-5
CASSLNAQSWGQQETQYF
>TRBV11-2|-|TRBJ2-1
CASSLAPRGRHNEQFF
>TRBV20-1|-|-
CSASRPGSTYEQYF
>TRBV28|-|TRBJ2-3
CASSPLPRQGGGTDTQYF
>TRBV3-1|once|TRBJ2-2
CASSQGKIGGELFF
>TRBV11-2|-|TRBJ2-7
CASSLMAPGQGLYEQYF
>TRBV9|-|TRBJ1-6
CASSRRAGGWNSPLHF
>TRBV12-5|-|TRBJ2-3
CASGLSFAADTQYF
>TRBV9|-|TRBJ1-2
CASSVGQGAFGYTF
>TRBV29-1|-|TRBJ1-1
CSVAAGNTEAFF
>TRBV20-1|few|TRBJ2-7
CSAGRGTYEQYF
>TRBV10-3|-|TRBJ1-2
CAIREDRGKGYTF
>TRBV6-5|-|TRBJ2-7
CASSRTGGGPYEQYF
>TRBV24-1|-|TRBJ2-3
CATSDPGLAGKDTQYF
>TRBV29-1|few|TRBJ1-2
CSVDVRTYYGYTF
>TRBV28|-|TRBJ2-1
CATNRAAGEQFF
>TRBV20-1|-|TRBJ2-1
CSVPGQGYYNEQFF
>TRBV6-2/TRBV6-3|-|TRBJ2-7
CASKGLPREQYF
>TRBV9|-|TRBJ1-5
CASSSGTVPSQPQHF
>TRBV29-1|-|TRBJ2-2
CSVTVGTGSTGELFF
>TRBV13|few|TRBJ2-3
CASSGPGLAGFTDTQYF
>TRBV6-1|few|TRBJ1-2
CASRIAGGNYGYTF
>TRBV5-5|-|TRBJ1-4
CASSGGTAATNEKLFF
>TRBV9|many|TRBJ2-6
CASSNNRDSGANVLTF
>TRBV28|-|TRBJ2-1
CASSGSREMGNEQFF